These 22 T cell receptor beta chains originate from one sample sequenced in a study of a mutant IDH1 vaccine in newly diagnosed glioma. Time point described: week 5, during vaccination. Each dose of the vaccine consisted of 300 ug of mutant IDH1 20-mer peptide, with topical imiquimod. The repertoire was sequenced with immunoSEQ multiplex PCR; TCRdb's copy has only in-frame clones and lacks some. The table records around 50,000 clones, just under 90% of them present only once. These receptors' antigens are unknown. The material was PBMCs, obtained from a glioma patient whose treatment included an IDH1 peptide vaccine. These receptors were collected from a woman aged 35 to 49 with glioma.

The V and J genes are TRBV9 and TRBJ2-1; possibly TRBD1 for D (6 bases). The V and J ends lost 4 bases and 2 bases respectively, with 13 bases between them. The CDR3 covers 15 residues. Per germline, CDR1 SGDLS and CDR2 YYNGEE. The CDR3 reads CASSPPPGAYNEQFF. DNA of the CDR3: TGTGCCAGCAGCCCACCCCCAGGGGCCTACAATGAGCAGTTCTTC.

The chain employs TRBV11-2 and TRBJ2-4; the match to TRBD2 covers 10 bases. The junction had 5 bases not matched to a gene; V was cut back by 3 bases and J by 6 bases. This CDR3 is built from 15 residues. Per the germline V gene, CDR1 is SGHAT and CDR2 is FQNNGV. Written as DNA, the CDR3 is TGTGCCAGCAGCTTCAAGCGGGGGGGGGTAAACATTCAGTACTTC. Translated: CASSFKRGGVNIQYF.

CDR3 sequence (DNA): TGCGCCAGCAGCAAAGGACAGGGAGGATCCTACGAGCAGTACTTC. This translates into CASSKGQGGSYEQYF. The chain employs TRBV5-1 and TRBJ2-7, with 8 positions matching TRBD1. In germline, CDR1 is SGHRS, CDR2 YFSETQ. The CDR3 has 15 residues. V was clipped by 4 bases and J by 1 base; unmatched bases: 7. Together with reference TRBV5-1 and TRBJ2-7, the CDR3 gives the full variable domain: KAGVTQTPRYLIKTRGQQVTLSCSPISGHRSVSWYQQTPGQGLQFLFEYFSETQRNKGNFPGRFSGRQFSNSRSEMNVSTLELGDSALYLCASSKGQGGSYEQYFGPGTRLTVT.

The CDR3 sequence is CASSFSRTFVAEQYF. For the CDR3, the DNA is TGTGCCAGTAGTTTCTCTCGGACGTTCGTGGCCGAGCAGTACTTC. The gene calls are TRBV19 and TRBJ2-7; D call uncertain. CDR1 and CDR2 (germline): LNHDA, SQIVND (reference sequence). Trimming pared 5 bases from V and 6 bases from J, leaving 20 bases between. The CDR3 contains 15 residues.

This sequence joins TRBV2 and TRBJ1-1, with D unresolved. CDR3 length: 11 residues. V was clipped by 8 bases and J by 1 base, with 5 bases between them. In germline, CDR1 is SNHLY, CDR2 FYNNEI. The CDR3 DNA sequence: TGTGCCAGCTCAGCGAACACTGAAGCTTTCTTT. It encodes CASSANTEAFF.

The rearrangement joins TRBV6-1 to TRBJ2-7; D is perhaps TRBD1 (6 bases). The CDR3 loop spans 13 amino acids. The ends were cut back, 11 bases at V and 3 bases at J, with 17 bases in the middle. The germline gives CDR1 MNHNS, CDR2 SASEGT. The CDR3 sequence: CASHRGQYYEQYF. The CDR3 bases are TGTGCCTCCCATAGGGGACAATACTACGAGCAGTACTTC.

The chain recombines TRBV5-1 with TRBJ2-6; D call uncertain. The V and J ends lost 5 bases and 7 bases respectively, with 16 bases between them. Germline CDR1 is SGHRS and CDR2 is YFSETQ. This CDR3 is 15 amino acids long. The CDR3: CASSVSTRNANVLTF. The CDR3 DNA reads as TGCGCCAGCAGTGTCTCTACAAGGAATGCCAACGTCCTGACTTTC. The full variable domain, completed using reference TRBV5-1 and TRBJ2-6, is KAGVTQTPRYLIKTRGQQVTLSCSPISGHRSVSWYQQTPGQGLQFLFEYFSETQRNKGNFPGRFSGRQFSNSRSEMNVSTLELGDSALYLCASSVSTRNANVLTFGAGSRLTVL.

This rearrangement joins TRBV6-5 to TRBJ1-1, with D perhaps TRBD1 (6 bases). Germline CDR1 and CDR2: MNHEY and SVGAGI. The V and J ends lost 4 bases and 12 bases respectively, with 21 bases between them. The CDR3 is 14 amino acids. CDR3 nucleotide sequence: TGTGCCAGCAGTTCCACAGGGAACTCGGTTGGGACTTTCTTT. This sequence encodes CASSSTGNSVGTFF.

V gene TRBV4-3 combines with J gene TRBJ1-1; D gene uncertain. Trimming removed 0 bases from V and 2 bases from J, with 7 bases in between. The CDR3 is made up of 14 amino acids. Per germline, CDR1 LGHNA and CDR2 YSLEER. The CDR3 nucleotides read TGCGCCAGCAGCCAAGATAGGGTAAACACTGAAGCTTTCTTT. The encoded protein is CASSQDRVNTEAFF.

This clone was detected once. The CDR3 here is CASSIGLAVWDVSYNEQFF. The DNA for the CDR3 is TGTGCCAGTAGTATCGGACTAGCAGTTTGGGATGTCTCCTACAATGAGCAGTTCTTC. V and J are TRBV19 and TRBJ2-1; 8 bases are a match to TRBD2. This CDR3 comprises 19 residues. The junction had 13 bases not matched to a gene; V was cut back by 3 bases and J by 0 bases. CDR1 and CDR2 (germline): LNHDA, SQIVND (reference sequence).

The genes are TRBV11-2 and TRBJ2-1; no clear D. Germline-derived CDR1 and CDR2 are SGHAT and FQNNGV. Trimming stripped 7 bases from V and 1 base from J, with 17 bases between. The CDR3 has 16 amino acids. The CDR3 reads CASNLRPDQSYNEQFF. CDR3 in DNA: TGTGCCAGCAATCTTAGACCCGACCAATCCTACAATGAGCAGTTCTTC.

The chain uses TRBV10-3 and TRBJ2-5; D remains unclear. Per the germline V gene, CDR1 is ENHRY and CDR2 is SYGVKD. CDR3 length equals 13 residues. Between the trimmed V and J ends, which lost 2 bases and 5 bases, there was a span of 9 bases. The CDR3: CAISENPGETQYF. As DNA, the CDR3 is TGTGCCATCAGTGAGAACCCTGGCGAGACCCAGTACTTC.

This clone was found a few times. The chain links TRBV29-1 to TRBJ1-1; no firm D call. This CDR3 contains 14 residues. CDR1 and CDR2 from the germline V gene are SQVTM and ANQGSEA. The V gene lost 8 bases and the J gene lost 1 base, with 17 bases spanning the gap. As DNA, the CDR3 is TGCAGCTTCGGGCTGGGTGGACGGAACACTGAAGCTTTCTTT. It encodes CSFGLGGRNTEAFF.

The chain links TRBV5-1 to TRBJ1-5; D unresolved. Trimming cost V 0 bases and J 6 bases, with 16 bases left between them. CDR1 is SGHRS and CDR2 is YFSETQ in the germline V gene. The CDR3 spans 16 residues. CDR3 sequence reads: CASSLVEREGLQPQHF. CDR3 nucleotide sequence: TGCGCCAGCAGCTTGGTTGAGCGGGAAGGGCTTCAGCCCCAGCATTTT.

This sequence joins TRBV9 and TRBJ2-6; D perhaps matches TRBD2 (6 bases). V was pared by 2 bases and J by 4 bases, with 13 bases between. CDR1 and CDR2 (germline): SGDLS, YYNGEE. CDR3 length: 16 amino acids. The CDR3 loop reads CASSVGEVAGANVLTF. Written as DNA, the CDR3 is TGTGCCAGCAGCGTGGGGGAGGTTGCCGGGGCCAACGTCCTGACTTTC. The entire variable domain, with the rest obtained from reference TRBV9 and TRBJ2-6, is as follows: DSGVTQTPKHLITATGQRVTLRCSPRSGDLSVYWYQQSLDQGLQFLIQYYNGEERAKGNILERFSAQQFPDLHSELNLSSLELGDSALYFCASSVGEVAGANVLTFGAGSRLTVL.

Only one count was recorded for this clone. J is TRBJ1-2 and V is TRBV9, with D hard to call. This CDR3 spans 11 amino acids. Trimming took 5 bases from V and 7 from J, leaving 9 bases between them. CDR1 is SGDLS and CDR2 is YYNGEE in the germline V gene. The CDR3: CASSSMGGYTF. DNA for the CDR3: TGTGCCAGCAGTTCGATGGGTGGCTACACCTTC.

The chain carries TRBV6-6 and TRBJ2-7, with D perhaps TRBD1 (5 bases). Germline V gene data show CDR1 as MNHNY and CDR2 as SVGAGI (reference sequence). V was clipped by 7 bases and J by 2 bases, with 21 bases between them. The CDR3 length is 16 residues. The chain's CDR3 is CASIGQPQEGAYEQYF. As DNA, the CDR3 is TGTGCCAGCATCGGACAACCCCAAGAAGGAGCCTACGAGCAGTACTTC.

The V gene is TRBV1, the J gene TRBJ1-1; the table gives TRBD1 as D, unverified against the DNA. TRBV1 is labeled a pseudogene. The CDR3 is made up of 13 amino acids. CDR3 coding DNA: TGCACCAGCAGCCGACAGGGGAGGTGGAAAGCTTTCTTT. Translated: CTSSRQGRWKAFF.

This chain uses TRBV19 with TRBJ1-2; 7 positions agree with TRBD1. J gave up 3 bases and V 5 bases, and 15 bases lay outside the gene matches. CDR1 is LNHDA, CDR2 SQIVND, per germline (reference sequence). The CDR3 contains 17 residues. In nucleotides, the CDR3 is TGTGCCAGTAGTCCGCGCCCCCACAGGGGACGGGACTATGGCTACACCTTC. This translates into CASSPRPHRGRDYGYTF.

The chain joins TRBV28 to TRBJ1-2, with a tentative D call TRBD1 (5 bases). The length of the CDR3 is 16 residues. Trimming took off 4 bases at V and 0 bases at J, with 15 bases between the two ends. Looked up from germline, CDR1 is MDHEN and CDR2 is SYDVKM. CDR3 DNA: TGTGCCAGCAGTTCGCGGACATTAACAGCTAACTATGGCTACACCTTC. Protein product: CASSSRTLTANYGYTF.

This clone came up a few times. V and J are TRBV7-2 and TRBJ1-3; D is possibly TRBD1 (5 bases). V was shortened by 1 base and J by 2 bases, with 6 bases between the two germline ends. CDR1 and CDR2 from the germline V gene are SGHTA and FQGNSA. The CDR3 is made up of 14 amino acids. The CDR3 coding sequence is TGTGCCAGCAGCTTAGGGGGGACTGGAAACACCATATATTTT. Its translation is CASSLGGTGNTIYF.

This clone showed up just once. The CDR3 reads CASSLESVGNQPQHF. The CDR3 nucleotides are TGTGCCAGCAGCCTCGAATCGGTGGGCAATCAGCCCCAGCATTTT. This chain connects TRBV7-9 to TRBJ1-5; D is unresolved. Trimming removed 5 bases from V and 2 bases from J, with 13 bases in between. This CDR3 has 15 residues. CDR1 is SEHNR and CDR2 is FQNEAQ in the germline V gene (reference sequence).